This entry features one T cell receptor beta chain sequence. Its antigen is not known. An end of the junction does not agree with germline; a read error may underlie this. This record belongs to a study of tumor-infiltrating lymphocytes in primary liver carcinoma. The CDR3 loop spans 13 amino acids. The V gene's germline CDR1 is SGHNT and CDR2 YENEEA. The template, roughly 0.45 ug total RNA, yielded TCR beta cDNA made with a constant-region primer. Construction of TCR beta libraries relied on three successive nested multiplex PCR rounds employing slightly modified ARM-PCR. The first two PCR rounds used TRBV1-TRBV30 primers with a Cbeta primer, roughly 10 cycles each. TCRdb itself ran the multiplex PCR reads through MiXCR, one entry per CDR3 protein. This sample has roughly 330,000 distinct CDR3 sequences, with 65% found just once. For blood RNA, unsorted whole blood served as the source, and germline DNA was extracted too. Among the patients, all had chronic HBV infection and none had been treated.

Findings of the study overall: Each sample was bulk and unsorted; consequently, CD4+ and CD8+ repertoires were not compared. Tumor-adjacent and tumor-blood pairs displayed less overlap than did pairs of tumor regions.

Sequencing was carried out using peripheral blood. This clonotype originated in a man in his forties or fifties with primary liver carcinoma and hepatitis B virus infection. The chain has TRBV11-3 and TRBJ2-2, with D possibly matching TRBD2 (6 bases). The CDR3 sequence: CASSFEDTRELIF. As DNA, the CDR3 is TGTGCCAGCAGCTTCGAGGATACCCGGGAGCTGATTTTT.